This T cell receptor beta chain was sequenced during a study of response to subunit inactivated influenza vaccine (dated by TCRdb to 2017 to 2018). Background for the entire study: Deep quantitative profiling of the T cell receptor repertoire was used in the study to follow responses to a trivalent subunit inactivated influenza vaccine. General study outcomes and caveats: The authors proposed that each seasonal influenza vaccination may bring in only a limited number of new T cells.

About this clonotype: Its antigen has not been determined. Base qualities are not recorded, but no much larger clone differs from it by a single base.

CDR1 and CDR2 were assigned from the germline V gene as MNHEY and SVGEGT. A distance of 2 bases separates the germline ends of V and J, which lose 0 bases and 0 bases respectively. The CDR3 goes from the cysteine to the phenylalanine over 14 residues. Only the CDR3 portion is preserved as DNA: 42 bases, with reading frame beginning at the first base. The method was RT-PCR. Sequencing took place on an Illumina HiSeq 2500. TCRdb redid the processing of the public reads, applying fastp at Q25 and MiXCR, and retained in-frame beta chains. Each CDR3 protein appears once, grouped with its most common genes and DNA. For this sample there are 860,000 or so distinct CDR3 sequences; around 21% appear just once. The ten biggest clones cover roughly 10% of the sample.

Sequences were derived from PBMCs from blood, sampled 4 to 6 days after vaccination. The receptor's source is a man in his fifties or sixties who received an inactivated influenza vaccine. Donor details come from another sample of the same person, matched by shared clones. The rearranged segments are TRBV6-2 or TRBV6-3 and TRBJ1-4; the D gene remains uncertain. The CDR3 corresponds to CASSYSTTNEKLFF. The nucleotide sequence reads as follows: TGTGCCAGCAGTTACTCGACAACTAATGAAAAACTGTTTTTT.